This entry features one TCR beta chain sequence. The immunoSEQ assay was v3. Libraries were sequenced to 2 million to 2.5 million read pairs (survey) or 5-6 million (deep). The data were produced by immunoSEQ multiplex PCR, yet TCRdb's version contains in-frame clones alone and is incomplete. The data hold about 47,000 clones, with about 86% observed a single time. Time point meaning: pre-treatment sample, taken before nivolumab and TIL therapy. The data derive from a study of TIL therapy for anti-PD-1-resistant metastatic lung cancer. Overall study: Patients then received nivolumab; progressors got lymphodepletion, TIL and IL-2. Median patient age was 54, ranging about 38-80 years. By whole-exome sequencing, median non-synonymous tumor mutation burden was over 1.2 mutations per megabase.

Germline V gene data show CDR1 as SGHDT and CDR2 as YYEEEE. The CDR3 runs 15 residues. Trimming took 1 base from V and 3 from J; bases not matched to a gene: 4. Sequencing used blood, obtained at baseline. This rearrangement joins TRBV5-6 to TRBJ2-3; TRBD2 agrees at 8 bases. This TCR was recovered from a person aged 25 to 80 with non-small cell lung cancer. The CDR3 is CASSLMAGGTDTQYF. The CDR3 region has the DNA TGTGCCAGCAGCTTGATGGCGGGAGGAACAGATACGCAGTATTTT.